A single sample gave rise to the 31 T cell receptor beta chains below, sequenced in a study of blood T cells in healthy people across ages. The second PCR ran about 6 to 11 cycles with a sample-barcoded 5' primer and J-beta primers. A single record per CDR3 protein comes from TCRdb applying MiXCR to the 5' RACE reads. Of roughly 1,100,000 distinct CDR3 sequences in the sample, under 30% were seen once. These data are also associated with another study on T cells of mothers and their children.

The sample was blood. These receptors all stem from a girl aged 2-15 years in good health.

This sequence joins TRBV14 and TRBJ2-5; D may be TRBD2 (5 bases). The CDR3 is 14 amino acids. Germline V gives CDR1 SGHDN, CDR2 FVKESK. The ends were cut back, 0 bases at V and 5 bases at J, with 10 bases in the middle. The DNA of the CDR3 is TGTGCCAGCAGCCAAGAGGGAGATTTGGAGACCCAGTACTTC. Protein product: CASSQEGDLETQYF.

A few counts support this clonotype. The chain couples TRBV6-5 to TRBJ2-5, with D perhaps assigned TRBD1 or TRBD2 (5 bases each). This CDR3 comprises 14 residues. The germline V and J ends were trimmed by 6 bases and 2 bases, with 13 bases remaining between them. The germline gives CDR1 MNHEY, CDR2 SVGAGI. The CDR3 sequence: CASRPGPSQETQYF. The DNA for the CDR3 is TGTGCCAGCAGGCCGGGACCCTCTCAAGAGACCCAGTACTTC.

The V and J genes are TRBV5-1 and TRBJ1-6, with TRBD1 matching over 9 bases. Trimming took 3 bases from V and 14 from J; bases not matched to a gene: 9. CDR1 is SGHRS and CDR2 is YFSETQ in the germline V gene. CDR3 length: 14 residues. In DNA form, the CDR3 reads TGCGCCAGCAGCTCCGGGACAGGGACCTCGACCCTCCACTTT. It codes for CASSSGTGTSTLHF.

This clonotype was seen only a few times. The rearrangement links TRBV15 to TRBJ2-5, with TRBD2 matching over 7 bases. The CDR3 length is 16 residues. V was clipped by 1 base and J by 11 bases; unmatched bases: 16. Germline V CDR1 and CDR2: LNHNV, YYDKDF (reference sequence). The CDR3 loop is CATSRAQHPTSAQQYF. The CDR3 coding sequence is TGTGCCACCAGCAGAGCCCAGCATCCCACTAGCGCACAGCAGTACTTC.

This clonotype has more than one count but fewer than ten. This chain links TRBV15 with TRBJ1-1; no definite D call. Germline lookup yields CDR1 LNHNV and CDR2 YYDKDF (reference sequence). The CDR3 is made up of 14 amino acids. V was shortened by 0 bases and J by 0 bases, with 5 bases between the two germline ends. The CDR3 spells CATSRDLMNTEAFF. For the CDR3, the DNA is TGTGCCACCAGCAGAGATCTCATGAACACTGAAGCTTTCTTT.

This clonotype was recorded a few times. This chain connects TRBV5-1 to TRBJ2-1; 11 bases are a match to TRBD2. The end of the DNA aligns better with TRBJ2-5, so the J call may be wrong. Germline values: CDR1 SGHRS, CDR2 YFSETQ. The CDR3 contains 15 residues. This CDR3 is CASSLLAGAAETQYF. The CDR3 DNA reads TGCGCCAGCAGCTTACTAGCGGGAGCTGCCGAGACCCAGTACTTC.

The chain couples TRBV20-1 to TRBJ2-2; D ambiguous. The ends were cut back, 6 bases at V and 1 base at J, with 15 bases in the middle. This CDR3 spans 15 amino acids. Germline V gene sequence: CDR1 DFQATT, CDR2 SNEGSKA (reference sequence). The CDR3 spells CSAQRTQENTGELFF. The DNA for the CDR3 is TGCAGTGCACAAAGGACCCAAGAGAACACCGGGGAGCTGTTTTTT.

The chain carries TRBV13 and TRBJ1-5; 7 bases fit TRBD1. The trim removed 5 bases at V and 4 bases at J, leaving 5 bases unmatched. Germline V gene data show CDR1 as PRHDT and CDR2 as FYEKMQ (reference sequence). This CDR3 region has 14 residues. The CDR3 nucleotides are TGTGCCAGCAGCGAAGGGACAGCTAATCAGCCCCAGCATTTT. Its protein is CASSEGTANQPQHF.

This clonotype has just a few counts. DNA of the CDR3: TGTGCCAGCAGCCGCCCGTCAGGGGCTAGCAGCACTGAAGCTTTCTTT. Protein: CASSRPSGASSTEAFF. The chain uses TRBV7-9 and TRBJ1-1; D perhaps matches TRBD1 (6 bases). This CDR3 is built from 16 residues. V lost 5 bases and J lost 4, with 20 bases in between. CDR1 and CDR2 (germline): SEHNR, FQNEAQ (reference sequence). Looking up the rest from reference TRBV7-9 and TRBJ1-1 gives the full variable domain: DTGVSQNPRHKITKRGQNVTFRCDPISEHNRLYWYRQTLGQGPEFLTYFQNEAQLEKSRLLSDRFSAERPKGSFSTLEIQRTEQGDSAMYLCASSRPSGASSTEAFFGQGTRLTVV.

V gene TRBV7-9 combines with J gene TRBJ2-5; D gene unclear. Germline V gene data show CDR1 as SEHNR and CDR2 as FQNEAQ (reference sequence). The V end lost 6 bases, the J end lost 5 bases, and 10 bases lay between the germline ends. The CDR3 is made up of 12 amino acids. CDR3 sequence: CASRLLGETQYF. CDR3 bases: TGTGCCAGCAGATTGCTAGGGGAGACCCAGTACTTC.

This chain joins TRBV7-2 and TRBJ1-1, with D uncertain. The CDR3 loop spans 13 amino acids. Germline-derived CDR1 and CDR2 are SGHTA and FQGNSA. Trimming left V 3 bases short and J 6 bases short, with 11 bases between. CDR3 sequence (DNA): TGTGCCAGCAGCTTTCAGTTTGGAGCTGAAGCTTTCTTT. Translating it yields CASSFQFGAEAFF.

The chain is built from TRBV6-1 and TRBJ2-5, with D maybe TRBD1 (5 bases). Between the trimmed V and J ends, which lost 2 bases and 2 bases, there was a span of 9 bases. In germline, CDR1 is MNHNS, CDR2 SASEGT. The length of the CDR3 is 14 residues. The DNA for the CDR3 is TGTGCCAGCAGTGAAACAGGAATACAAGAGACCCAGTACTTC. It yields the protein CASSETGIQETQYF.

V and J are TRBV4-3 and TRBJ2-2; possibly TRBD2 for D (6 bases). V gave up 0 bases and J gave up 0 bases, with 14 bases separating them. The CDR3 length is 18 residues. Germline V gene lookup returns CDR1 LGHNA and CDR2 YSLEER. The CDR3 loop is CASSQDGNGGANTGELFF. For the CDR3, the DNA is TGCGCCAGCAGCCAAGATGGGAACGGCGGGGCGAACACCGGGGAGCTGTTTTTT.

This clonotype has more than one count but fewer than ten. The chain carries TRBV29-1 and TRBJ2-1; possibly TRBD1 or TRBD2 for D (5 bases each). From germline, CDR1 is SQVTM and CDR2 ANQGSEA. Trimming left V 3 bases short and J 7 bases short, with 13 bases between. The CDR3 extends over 13 amino acids. The DNA of the CDR3 is TGCAGCGTTGACAGGGACGGAATGAATGAGCAGTTCTTC. Translation: CSVDRDGMNEQFF.

The sample holds a few counts of this clonotype. The CDR3 nucleotides read TGTGCCAGCTCACCCTGGGACGGCCTGACCTATGGCTACACCTTC. Translated, it gives CASSPWDGLTYGYTF. The rearrangement joins TRBV18 to TRBJ1-2; D is possibly TRBD1 (5 bases). The germline V gene has CDR1 KGHSH and CDR2 LQKENI. With 3 bases removed from V and 4 bases from J, the gap between germline ends came to 15 bases. The CDR3 length is 15 residues.

A few counts support this clonotype. In DNA form, the CDR3 reads TGTGCCAGCAGCGCAGGGAGGGTATCGTACGAGCAGTACTTC. It specifies CASSAGRVSYEQYF. J is TRBJ2-7 and V is TRBV11-2; 7 nucleotides agree with TRBD2. The CDR3 consists of 14 residues. Germline-derived CDR1 and CDR2 are SGHAT and FQNNGV. V lost 5 bases and J lost 4; bases outside the gene matches: 8.

There are a few counts of this clonotype. This chain uses TRBV7-6 with TRBJ2-1; the match to TRBD2 covers 11 bases. The germline CDR1 and CDR2 sequences are SGHVS and FNYEAQ. The CDR3 runs 16 residues. The trim removed 3 bases at V and 4 bases at J, leaving 5 bases unmatched. The CDR3 nucleotides read TGTGCCAGCAGCTTGCCGGGACTAGCGGAATACAATGAGCAGTTCTTC. This encodes CASSLPGLAEYNEQFF. Filled out from reference TRBV7-6 and TRBJ2-1, the complete variable domain reads GAGVSQSPRYKVTKRGQDVALRCDPISGHVSLYWYRQALGQGPEFLTYFNYEAQQDKSGLPNDRFSAERPEGSISTLTIQRTEQRDSAMYRCASSLPGLAEYNEQFFGPGTRLTVL.

This clonotype was observed a handful of times. V usage is TRBV5-1 and J usage is TRBJ2-7; 11 bases line up with TRBD2. Looked up from germline, CDR1 is SGHRS and CDR2 is YFSETQ. The CDR3 sequence is 15 residues long. After removal of 4 bases from V and 4 bases from J, the junction contained 7 bases not matched to a gene. The CDR3 bases are TGCGCCAGCAGCGCAGATACTAGCGGGAGTTACGAGCAGTACTTC. Residues: CASSADTSGSYEQYF.

The rearrangement uses TRBV29-1 and TRBJ1-4; 10 bases map to TRBD1. Germline V CDR1 and CDR2: SQVTM, ANQGSEA. The CDR3 totals 14 residues. Trimming removed 4 bases from V and 10 bases from J; junction bases left unmatched: 9. The CDR3 DNA reads as TGCAGCGTTGGGAGCGGGACAGGGGATGTAAAACTGTTTTTT. Translated: CSVGSGTGDVKLFF. The full variable domain, rest sourced from reference TRBV29-1 and TRBJ1-4, is SAVISQKPSRDICQRGTSLTIQCQVDSQVTMMFWYRQQPGQSLTLIATANQGSEATYESGFVIDKFPISRPNLTFSTLTVSNMSPEDSSIYLCSVGSGTGDVKLFFGSGTQLSVL.

The chain joins TRBV7-3 to TRBJ1-2; D gene ambiguous. The CDR3 length is 13 residues. Trimming removed 6 bases from V and 8 bases from J, with 16 bases in between. The V gene's germline CDR1 is SGHTA and CDR2 FQGTGA. The CDR3 loop is CASRQPGTGGYTF. CDR3 bases: TGTGCCAGCAGACAACCGGGAACTGGCGGCTACACCTTC.

The DNA for the CDR3 is TGTGCCAGCAGTCCCTCGTGGGGCTCGGATTACAATGAGCAGTTCTTC. Translating gives CASSPSWGSDYNEQFF. J is TRBJ2-1 and V is TRBV12-3 or TRBV12-4; D perhaps matches TRBD1 (5 bases). Between the trimmed V and J ends, which lost 5 bases and 4 bases, there was a span of 18 bases. This CDR3 spans 16 amino acids.

The chain uses TRBV10-3 and TRBJ2-7; 9 nucleotides align to TRBD2. V lost 0 bases and J lost 3; bases outside the gene matches: 0. Germline CDR1 is ENHRY and CDR2 is SYGVKD. This CDR3 is 14 amino acids long. CDR3 nucleotide sequence: TGTGCCATCAGTGAGTCTAGCGGGAGCTACGAGCAGTACTTC. It codes for CAISESSGSYEQYF.

This clonotype was counted only a few times. The rearrangement joins TRBV6-5 to TRBJ2-4; TRBD2 matches at 9 bases. This CDR3 comprises 13 residues. CDR1 and CDR2 (germline): MNHEY, SVGAGI. J gave up 10 bases and V 6 bases, and 7 bases lay outside the gene matches. This CDR3 reads CASSRGGEGIQYF. In nucleotides, the CDR3 is TGTGCCAGCAGCCGCGGGGGGGAAGGGATTCAGTACTTC.

V is TRBV27 and J is TRBJ2-4; D may match TRBD1 or TRBD2 (5 bases each). From germline, CDR1 is MNHEY and CDR2 SMNVEV (reference sequence). The CDR3 has 18 amino acids. The germline V and J ends were trimmed by 6 bases and 0 bases, with 21 bases remaining between them. CDR3 DNA: TGTGCCAGCAGGGAAGGGACCATGGGGAATTTAGCCAAAAACATTCAGTACTTC. Translated, it gives CASREGTMGNLAKNIQYF.

This chain connects TRBV7-2 to TRBJ1-5, with 7 bases aligning to TRBD1. Unmatched junction bases numbered 4, after V lost 5 bases and J lost 3 bases. Germline V gives CDR1 SGHTA, CDR2 FQGNSA. CDR3 length equals 14 residues. Here the CDR3 reads CASSEGQINQPQHF. The CDR3 nucleotides are TGTGCCAGCAGCGAGGGACAGATCAATCAGCCCCAGCATTTT.

Details on this clonotype: One end of the junction is discordant with germline, which a read error may explain. The V call is TRBV20-1, the J call TRBJ2-1; D is possibly TRBD1 (5 bases). Germline V lookup: CDR1 DFQATT, CDR2 SNEGSKA (reference sequence). The CDR3 totals 14 residues. The CDR3 nucleotides are TGCAGTGCTAGAGTAAGGGGCTCCTATAATGAGCAGTTCTTC. Translation: CSARVRGSYNEQFF.

This clonotype was counted between two and nine times. The rearrangement links TRBV9 to TRBJ1-5, with 7 nucleotides matching TRBD1. The ends lost 3 bases at V and 6 bases at J; junction bases unmatched: 6. From germline, CDR1 is SGDLS and CDR2 YYNGEE. CDR3 length: 14 amino acids. The CDR3 is CASSEGGGSQPQHF. CDR3 nucleotide sequence: TGTGCCAGCAGCGAAGGGGGCGGGTCTCAGCCCCAGCATTTT.

This clonotype has a handful of counts. The V call is TRBV28, the J call TRBJ2-7, with D uncertain. With 8 bases removed from V and 3 bases from J, the gap between germline ends came to 14 bases. Germline assignment: CDR1 MDHEN and CDR2 SYDVKM. The CDR3 consists of 13 residues. Written as DNA, the CDR3 is TGTGCCAGCGGGCCGCACCCTAGCTACGAGCAGTACTTC. Its protein product is CASGPHPSYEQYF.

The rearrangement joins TRBV9 to TRBJ1-4; 7 nucleotides line up with TRBD1. Germline-derived CDR1 and CDR2 are SGDLS and YYNGEE. J was trimmed by 6 bases and V by 0 bases; bases with no gene match: 5. The CDR3 consists of 15 residues. In nucleotides, the CDR3 is TGTGCCAGCAGCGTAGGACAGGGTGGTGATGAAAAACTGTTTTTT. This codes for CASSVGQGGDEKLFF.

Only a few counts were recorded for this clonotype. This chain connects TRBV24-1 to TRBJ1-3; D is unclear. V lost 5 bases to trimming and J lost 2 bases, with 6 bases between them. There are 13 residues in the CDR3. Germline CDR1 is KGHDR and CDR2 is SFDVKD. CDR3 protein: CATSGSPGNTIYF. As DNA, the CDR3 is TGTGCCACCAGTGGGTCTCCTGGAAACACCATATATTTT.

This rearrangement joins TRBV14 to TRBJ1-2; 9 bases line up with TRBD1. Germline V lookup: CDR1 SGHDN, CDR2 FVKESK. Losses at the gene ends were 9 bases for V and 8 bases for J; bases not matched to a gene: 7. The length of the CDR3 is 12 residues. Here the CDR3 DNA reads TGTGCCAGGGCGACAGGGGGAAGCGGCTACACCTTC. This translates into CARATGGSGYTF.